The subject of this entry is one TCR beta chain. Its antigen is unknown. The source of the sample is a study of cytomegalovirus exposure and HLA in healthy donors. The study's findings and limits: Later, TCR association rates were found to vary by HLA locus, highest for DRB1 and lowest for HLA-C. High specificity and sensitivity for cytomegalovirus status were reported for the classifier. A later analysis showed that HLA-associated TCR beta chains had undergone more clonal expansion than equally common others. Researchers counted some 150 TCR beta chains as cytomegalovirus-associated.

The PCR had 60 Vbeta and 13 Jbeta primers. TCRdb's table, derived via immunoSEQ multiplex PCR, lists solely in-frame clones and lacks some. The sample totals just over 200,000 clones. Trimming at V came to 3 bases and at J to 7 bases, leaving 5 bases not matched to a gene. This CDR3 has 14 amino acids. Germline loops: CDR1 SGHVS, CDR2 FNYEAQ. The clonotype was recovered from a girl under 10 years old in good health and CMV-seropositive. This chain uses TRBV7-6 with TRBJ1-4; 7 nucleotides match TRBD1. The sample taken for sequencing was PBMCs. The CDR3 coding sequence is TGTGCCAGCAGCTTCTCCGGGACAGCTGAAAAACTGTTTTTT. Translation gives CASSFSGTAEKLFF. Full variable domain (missing parts from reference TRBV7-6 and TRBJ1-4): GAGVSQSPRYKVTKRGQDVALRCDPISGHVSLYWYRQALGQGPEFLTYFNYEAQQDKSGLPNDRFSAERPEGSISTLTIQRTEQRDSAMYRCASSFSGTAEKLFFGSGTQLSVL.